These 19 T cell receptor beta chains share one sample of origin, sequenced in a study of cytomegalovirus exposure and HLA in healthy donors. The PCR employed 60 Vbeta primers together with 13 Jbeta primers. Repertoires were generated with immunoSEQ multiplex PCR, while TCRdb's copy carries only in-frame clones and drops some. This table holds approximately 120,000 clones, 76% found once. The sample consisted of PBMCs. Receptor source: a man aged 50-59 years in good health and CMV-seronegative.

This clone occurred a few times. Its ends do not fully match the called genes, so a read error is possible. The gene calls are TRBV7-9 and TRBJ1-2; the D gene is possibly TRBD1 (5 bases). There are 16 residues in the CDR3. Germline V CDR1 and CDR2: SEHNR, FQNEAQ (reference sequence). CDR3 residues: CSSSPDRGGINYGYTF. In nucleotides, the CDR3 is TGTTCCAGCAGCCCCGATCGCGGGGGGATAAACTATGGCTACACCTTC.

This chain uses TRBV4-2 with TRBJ1-2; tentatively, D is TRBD1 (5 bases). Germline V gene data show CDR1 as LGHNA and CDR2 as YNFKEQ. The CDR3 totals 16 residues. V was cut by 5 bases and J by 8 bases, with 24 bases left in between. The CDR3 loop is CASSERAGTEGGGYTF. Here the CDR3 DNA reads TGTGCCAGCAGCGAACGAGCGGGGACCGAGGGTGGAGGCTACACCTTC.

This chain links TRBV11-2 with TRBJ2-1; possibly TRBD2 for D (7 bases). The CDR3 length is 14 residues. The germline gives CDR1 SGHAT, CDR2 FQNNGV. Deletions cut 4 bases from V and 10 bases from J, with 17 bases between. The CDR3 spells CASSSPAGAREQFF. The CDR3 DNA follows: TGTGCCAGCAGCTCCCCCGCGGGGGCGCGGGAGCAGTTCTTC.

The rearrangement joins TRBV28 to TRBJ1-6, with D tentatively TRBD1 (5 bases). Trimming took 3 bases from V and 9 from J, leaving 15 bases between them. This CDR3 is built from 15 residues. CDR1 MDHEN and CDR2 SYDVKM come from the germline V gene. CDR3 bases: TGTGCCAGCAGTTTTGACAGCCCCGAGACTTCACCCCTCCACTTT. As protein: CASSFDSPETSPLHF.

The genes are TRBV7-9 and TRBJ2-1; 10 bases are a match to TRBD2. Germline assignment: CDR1 SEHNR and CDR2 FQNEAQ (reference sequence). V lost 2 bases, J lost 3 bases, and 1 base stayed unmatched. The CDR3 totals 15 residues. CDR3 DNA: TGTGCCAGCAGCTTAAGCGGGGGGGACTACAATGAGCAGTTCTTC. It translates to CASSLSGGDYNEQFF.

In nucleotides, the CDR3 is TGTGCCAGCGGCCGCAGGGATCAGCCCCAGCATTTT. It translates to CASGRRDQPQHF. The chain couples TRBV19 to TRBJ1-5; D is possibly TRBD1 (5 bases). V was shortened by 9 bases and J by 5 bases, with 11 bases between the two germline ends. Germline V lookup: CDR1 LNHDA, CDR2 SQIVND (reference sequence). The CDR3 loop spans 12 amino acids.

The chain joins TRBV5-7 to TRBJ1-5; D is unresolved. TRBV5-7 is reported as an ORF; its role is uncertain. The CDR3 covers 10 residues. V lost 6 bases, J lost 12 bases, and 10 bases lay in between. DNA of the CDR3: TGTGCCAGCAACCCACTTCACCAGCATTTT. Amino acids: CASNPLHQHF.

This clone was observed a handful of times. The chain recombines TRBV7-8 with TRBJ1-5; possibly TRBD1 for D (5 bases). The CDR3 has 15 amino acids. V dropped 2 bases and J dropped 5 bases, with 13 bases sitting between them. Germline V gene lookup returns CDR1 SGHVS and CDR2 FQNEAQ. CDR3 in DNA: TGTGCCAGCAGCTTAAGGGACTCCACTGATCAGCCCCAGCATTTT. This codes for CASSLRDSTDQPQHF.

In this sample, this clone turned up a few times. The genes are TRBV7-9 and TRBJ1-1; D not resolved. The CDR3 consists of 12 residues. Germline V gives CDR1 SEHNR, CDR2 FQNEAQ (reference sequence). V lost 8 bases and J lost 4, with 11 bases in between. The CDR3 spells CASGRSSTEAFF. The CDR3 nucleotides are TGTGCCAGCGGTCGGAGTAGCACTGAAGCTTTCTTT.

CDR3 in amino acids: CASSYPGGLGYTF. CDR3 in DNA: TGTGCCAGCAGTTACCCGGGCGGGCTTGGCTACACCTTC. J is TRBJ1-2 and V is TRBV6-5; D not certain. V was cut by 2 bases and J by 7 bases, with 11 bases left in between. Germline loops: CDR1 MNHEY, CDR2 SVGAGI. This CDR3 is 13 amino acids long.

The gene calls are TRBV10-3 and TRBJ1-3; D is undetermined. Germline V gives CDR1 ENHRY, CDR2 SYGVKD. V was clipped by 10 bases and J by 2 bases, with 15 bases between them. The CDR3 contains 14 residues. The CDR3 region is CATWEGMAGNTIYF. CDR3 sequence (DNA): TGTGCCACCTGGGAGGGAATGGCTGGAAACACCATATATTTT.

The chain employs TRBV30 and TRBJ2-5, with 9 bases lining up with TRBD2. V was pared by 7 bases and J by 5 bases, with 8 bases of the junction left unmatched. The CDR3 spans 13 residues. Germline-derived CDR1 and CDR2 are GTSNPN and SVGIG (reference sequence). CDR3 DNA: TGTGCCTTGAGAGGGGCGGGGGGGGAGACCCAGTACTTC. Amino acids: CALRGAGGETQYF.

The chain links TRBV7-9 to TRBJ1-4; 8 bases are shared with TRBD1. V gave up 2 bases and J gave up 8 bases; unmatched junction bases: 7. Germline values: CDR1 SEHNR, CDR2 FQNEAQ (reference sequence). CDR3 length equals 15 residues. The CDR3 DNA reads as TGTGCCAGCAGCTTATCGGACAGGGCCATAGAAAAACTGTTTTTT. The encoded protein is CASSLSDRAIEKLFF.

The chain is built from TRBV7-9 and TRBJ1-1; 7 bases align to TRBD1. Losses at the gene ends were 5 bases for V and 8 bases for J; bases not matched to a gene: 2. Germline assignment: CDR1 SEHNR and CDR2 FQNEAQ (reference sequence). This CDR3 has 11 residues. The CDR3 protein is CASSARGEAFF. The CDR3 bases are TGTGCCAGCAGCGCCAGGGGGGAAGCTTTCTTT. The complete variable domain, with remaining parts taken from reference TRBV7-9 and TRBJ1-1, reads DTGVSQNPRHKITKRGQNVTFRCDPISEHNRLYWYRQTLGQGPEFLTYFQNEAQLEKSRLLSDRFSAERPKGSFSTLEIQRTEQGDSAMYLCASSARGEAFFGQGTRLTVV.

This sequence joins TRBV5-6 and TRBJ1-1, with a tentative D call TRBD1 (5 bases). CDR3 length: 15 amino acids. Germline-derived CDR1 and CDR2 are SGHDT and YYEEEE. V lost 2 bases, J lost 0 bases, and 11 bases lay in between. As DNA, the CDR3 is TGTGCCAGCAGCTTAGATCGGGGGGTGAACACTGAAGCTTTCTTT. Translated, it gives CASSLDRGVNTEAFF. Based on the CDR3 plus reference TRBV5-6 and TRBJ1-1, the full variable domain is DAGVTQSPTHLIKTRGQQVTLRCSPKSGHDTVSWYQQALGQGPQFIFQYYEEEERQRGNFPDRFSGHQFPNYSSELNVNALLLGDSALYLCASSLDRGVNTEAFFGQGTRLTVV.

The CDR3 reads CASSLDLAETRIYNEQFF. The CDR3 DNA is TGCGCCAGCAGCTTGGATCTAGCGGAGACCCGAATATACAATGAGCAGTTCTTC. The rearrangement links TRBV5-1 to TRBJ2-1; TRBD2 matches at 7 bases. Trimming at V came to 0 bases and at J to 4 bases, leaving 13 bases not matched to a gene. CDR1 is SGHRS and CDR2 is YFSETQ in the germline V gene. The CDR3 contains 18 residues.

V usage is TRBV5-5 and J usage is TRBJ2-1; 9 positions match TRBD2. The CDR3 loop spans 15 amino acids. Germline lookup yields CDR1 SGHKS and CDR2 YYEKEE (reference sequence). Losses at the gene ends were 0 bases for V and 5 bases for J; bases not matched to a gene: 3. The CDR3 loop is CASSLGLAVNNEQFF. The CDR3 DNA reads as TGTGCCAGCAGCTTGGGACTAGCGGTAAACAATGAGCAGTTCTTC.

This clone came up once. The chain uses TRBV9 and TRBJ1-3; TRBD1 matches at 8 bases. After removal of 3 bases from V and 3 bases from J, the junction contained 2 bases not matched to a gene. Germline CDR1 and CDR2: SGDLS and YYNGEE. The CDR3 length is 14 residues. Here the CDR3 reads CASSGTGHGNTIYF. CDR3 sequence (DNA): TGTGCCAGCAGCGGGACAGGGCATGGAAACACCATATATTTT.

The chain recombines TRBV5-1 with TRBJ1-1, with D possibly TRBD1 on 5 matching bases. The CDR3 length is 14 residues. Germline CDR1 reads SGHRS; CDR2 reads YFSETQ. V was clipped by 0 bases and J by 6 bases, with 12 bases between them. The CDR3: CASSLGGGRPEAFF. CDR3 DNA: TGCGCCAGCAGCTTGGGGGGCGGACGCCCTGAAGCTTTCTTT.